A selection of T cell receptor beta chains follows, all from one sample in a study of blood T cell repertoires in COVID-19. Data came from immunoSEQ multiplex PCR; TCRdb stores just in-frame clones and leaves some out. The table has about 150,000 clones, around 83% seen once; the top ten hold around 19%. Input material: peripheral blood. The receptors derive from a woman aged 65 to 85 who had recovered from COVID-19. Each CDR3 is given with its conserved first and last residue. D genes are given only for firm matches.

TRBV27,TRBD1,TRBJ1-5,CASSPGTGSQPQHF
TRBV5-1,NA,TRBJ2-7,CASSPQGQQGGQYF
TRBV7-8,NA,TRBJ1-1,CASSWGAGGVAEAFF
TRBV27,NA,TRBJ1-1,CASSYRRRAGMNTEAFF
TRBV19,TRBD2,TRBJ2-3,CASSNLAGGGTDTQYF
TRBV5-5,NA,TRBJ1-1,CASSFGGDTEAFF
TRBV3-1/TRBV3-2,TRBD1,TRBJ2-6,CASSQRPGTGPGANVLTF
TRBV5-4,TRBD1,TRBJ2-3,CASRPSRDRAADTQYF
TRBV5-4,TRBD2,TRBJ2-3,CASSLGLAGGPLRVAQYF
TRBV18,NA,TRBJ2-7,CASSPGEVNEQYF
TRBV5-4,NA,TRBJ1-4,CASSPGGGSNEKLFF
TRBV30,TRBD2,TRBJ2-3,CAWSPLAGRTDTQYF
TRBV5-1,TRBD1,TRBJ2-1,CASSPGGNYNEQFF
TRBV28,TRBD1,TRBJ1-6,CASSPPDRVHSPLHF
TRBV7-9,TRBD2,TRBJ2-1,CASTRGGGPYNEQFF
TRBV23-1,NA,TRBJ1-5,CASSQSNSLQPQHF
TRBV5-4,TRBD2,TRBJ2-1,CASSLASGDSREQFF
TRBV7-8,TRBD1,TRBJ1-5,CASSSWDRVANQPQHF
TRBV10-3,TRBD1,TRBJ2-1,CAISETGTGGSYNEQFF
TRBV18,TRBD1,TRBJ2-3,CASSPGRGRLDTQYF
TRBV5-1,TRBD2,TRBJ2-2,CASSFGSGSGGELFF
TRBV5-1,NA,TRBJ1-3,CASSPGGTIYF
TRBV6-6,NA,TRBJ1-4,CASSPPRGARTNEKLFF
TRBV6-1,TRBD2,TRBJ2-1,CASSKEASGSFSYNEQFF
TRBV6-5,NA,TRBJ2-3,CASSYGASALPDTQYF
TRBV29-1,NA,TRBJ1-4,CSVAGVEEKLFF
TRBV3-1/TRBV3-2,NA,TRBJ1-1,CASSQDGGWTEAFF
TRBV2,NA,TRBJ2-7,CATGQPYEQYF
TRBV30,TRBD1,TRBJ1-6,CAWSRGLSSSPLHF
TRBV19,TRBD1,TRBJ1-2,CATADRGYGYTF
TRBV29-1,TRBD1,TRBJ2-7,CSVATGQRMSEQYF
TRBV19,TRBD2,TRBJ2-3,CATRLAGVPTDTQYF
TRBV18,TRBD2,TRBJ2-3,CASSPTSGRRYSTDTQYF
TRBV3-1/TRBV3-2,NA,TRBJ1-2,CASSPTPGSLTF
TRBV28,NA,TRBJ2-3,CASASRRGQYF
TRBV29-1,NA,TRBJ2-7,CSVGDRNYEQYF
TRBV7-3,TRBD2,TRBJ2-3,CASSKLAGGTDTQYF
TRBV10-3,TRBD2,TRBJ2-1,CATRTSGSRDEQFF
TRBV6-5,NA,TRBJ1-2,CAILKGQLLGGYTF
TRBV6-2/TRBV6-3,TRBD2,TRBJ2-3,CASSPPGAGTDTQYF
TRBV4-2,NA,TRBJ1-2,CASSQDGGTGYTF
TRBV11-2,NA,TRBJ2-7,CASTPWGVYEQYF
TRBV28,NA,TRBJ2-7,CASSGRYEQYF
TRBV5-4,TRBD2,TRBJ2-3,CASSARLAGATDTQYF
TRBV30,NA,TRBJ2-5,CAWAPRGETQYF
TRBV18,NA,TRBJ1-1,CASSPPRAGVNTEAFF
TRBV5-4,NA,TRBJ2-7,CASSSPTQGFSYEQYF
TRBV5-5,TRBD1,TRBJ1-1,CASSARTGANTEAFF
TRBV5-5,NA,TRBJ1-5,CASSLVGGDQPQHF
TRBV4-2,NA,TRBJ2-3,CASSPRGRDTQYF
TRBV19,TRBD1,TRBJ1-1,CASSPKGAEAFF
TRBV7-3,TRBD2,TRBJ2-1,CASSLRRTSVGGEQFF
TRBV5-1,NA,TRBJ2-5,CASSLLGGPQETQYF
TRBV4-3,NA,TRBJ1-2,CASSQDWGEDGYTF
TRBV6-6,TRBD1,TRBJ2-7,CASSRTGAWDEQYF
TRBV28,NA,TRBJ2-1,CASRSGIGEQFF
TRBV19,TRBD1,TRBJ2-2,CASSMGGTGNTGELFF
TRBV27,NA,TRBJ1-2,CASRHGGADGYTF